This T cell receptor beta chain was profiled in a study of cytomegalovirus exposure and HLA in healthy donors (TCRdb year 2017). As for the study more broadly: According to an earlier analysis of around 600 of the donors, about 179 million T cells yielded 117 million unique TCR beta sequences and about 300 Gb of sequence data. All discovery cohort repertoires had been generated using a single sequencing platform. The study used immunosequencing to profile the T cell repertoires of several hundred subjects and linked those repertoires to cytomegalovirus serostatus. Class I and class II HLA loci were covered by the typing at four-digit resolution. Across 398 genotyped donors of the cohort, an average of about 250,000 unique TCR beta nucleotide sequences per donor were sequenced, and approximately 17% of those sequences were non-productive. A later genetic analysis took genome-wide SNP genotypes for about 55% of the roughly 700 donors and used that subset as a discovery cohort. Donor age, sex, ethnicity and CMV serostatus were compiled together with the repertoire data. Along with the 666-subject first cohort, a separate validation cohort of about 110 different subjects was used. Because of strong linkage in the cohort, roughly 5 DR-DQ haplotypes were treated as single units for association and clustering. In a later analysis, previously published TCR beta repertoires from hundreds of donors were re-analyzed and high-resolution HLA genotyping was added so that TCR occurrence patterns could be studied. About 300 gigabases of sequencing data and approximately 91 million unique TCR sequences made up an early release that covered several hundred HLA-typed donors. Rather than drawing on any new phenotypic data, the later analysis identified candidate immune exposures from TCR beta sequences and the way those sequences occurred across donors. The genetic ancestry cluster associated with self-reported Caucasian donors included 65% to 90% of the roughly 360 genotyped donors. To decide whether each TCR beta V gene segment behaved as functional or pseudogenic, an earlier analysis of some 600 of the donors relied on high-throughput TCR beta sequencing. The number of typed donors differed by locus: about 620-640 for A, B, C, DRB1 and DQB1; approximately 520 for DQA1; around 610 for DPA1; and about 450 for DPB1. The aim of the study was to test whether cataloging public T cell receptors could identify signatures of past pathogen exposure. High-throughput TCR immunosequencing, statistical association of individual TCRs with disease status, and machine learning were combined to predict cytomegalovirus infection status.

Library prep was done by the immunoSEQ multiplex PCR assay. For the multiplex PCR, a mixture combining 60 forward primers for TCR Vbeta segments and 13 reverse primers for TCR Jbeta segments was used. The CDR3 region of rearranged TCR beta genes was amplified from genomic DNA by a multiplex PCR assay. On the Illumina HiSeq System, the amplified TCR beta libraries were sequenced as 87-base-pair reads. On the authors' methods: A later analysis counted approximately 74 million unique TCR beta chains across the 650 to 800 repertoires, and roughly 10 million of these chains were shared by at least two donors. Raw reads were error-corrected and collapsed into unique sequences with a nearest-neighbor algorithm that merged closely related sequences to remove PCR and sequencing errors. To assign V, D and J gene segments, CDR3 sequences were aligned to IMGT reference sequences. For a sequence to be retained, at least a six-nucleotide match to both a V gene segment and a J gene segment was required. Rearrangements were called productive when the CDR3 lacked stop codons and stayed in frame with V and J; all others were non-productive. Following IMGT convention, CDR3 was defined as the stretch from the second conserved V-encoded cysteine to the conserved J-encoded phenylalanine. The earlier analysis of about 610 of the donors excluded any sequence lacking an unambiguous match to a single V gene segment. In an earlier analysis of some 590 of the donors, a V segment was called functional when productive rearrangements were above 56.7%, and segregating when the standard deviation between donors exceeded 5%. A statistical classification framework was built to diagnose cytomegalovirus status from the catalog of TCR beta chain sequences. In a later analysis, TCR nucleotide sequences were compared against IMGT/GENE-DB human TR gene sequences so that V and J genes could be assigned. The TCRdist pipeline was used in a later analysis to assign CDR3 sequences and most-parsimonious VDJ recombination scenarios. In a later analysis, each TCR beta chain was defined by its CDR3 amino acid sequence together with its V-gene family, and reads lacking a unique V-gene family were excluded. To address suspected cross-contamination and a sequencing artifact, a later analysis removed approximately 590 highly shared, low-generation-probability nucleotide sequences. In a later analysis, a clonal expansion index for each public chain was calculated from normalized within-repertoire ranks of inferred template counts. In a later analysis, generation probabilities were computed with a VDJ recombination model fitted to out-of-frame rearrangements, and the resulting probabilities were checked against IGoR. In a later analysis, TCR-TCR, TCR-HLA and TCR-CMV co-occurrence was scored with hypergeometric tests, and a repertoire-size bias correction was applied to TCR pairs. To estimate false discovery rates, a later analysis permuted the HLA or CMV assignments 20 times. In a later analysis, co-occurring TCRs were grouped with DBSCAN, and TCRdist sequence similarity was added when clustering was performed within HLA-allele-positive subsets. Repertoires with fewer than 30,000 or more than 120,000 public chains were left out of co-occurrence clustering, as were five repertoires with anomalous nucleotide sharing. What TCRdb holds here is the immuneACCESS table cut down to in-frame rearrangements. Part of the clones is not present; checked against another copy, under half of the missing clones reflect an unresolved V gene, and the others are unexplained. Clone size and V and J calls were adopted from that table, with D and trimming inferred from the DNA. This sample comprises tens of thousands of clones, over 65% of them detected only once. Together, the top ten hold approximately 9% of the sample.

From a lookup of the germline V gene, CDR1 and CDR2 are KGHSH and LQKENI. Including the terminal cysteine and phenylalanine, the CDR3 comprises 15 residues. This entry keeps only the CDR3 DNA: 45 bases, framed from base 1. From V the trimming removes 6 bases and from J it removes 2 bases, while the gene matches leave 6 bases of the junction unaccounted for. General conclusions and limits of the study: Correlated functional status among segregating V segments might reflect linkage disequilibrium, but an unknown experimental factor could not be ruled out. HLA typing was unavailable for some donors at each locus, so association tests used only the typed subset. Specific HLA alleles were associated with over 15,000 TCR beta sequences at a false discovery rate of 0.05 in a later analysis. A further reported finding was that TCR beta sequences accurately predicted the HLA-A and HLA-B alleles for most subjects in the first cohort. Assigning TCR associations to individual alleles was difficult when HLA alleles, especially DR and DQ, strongly co-occurred. Compared with equally common non-associated chains, HLA-associated TCR beta chains in a later analysis were more clonally expanded and had lower generation probabilities. In an earlier analysis of 587 of the donors, most TCR beta V segments appeared in productive rearrangements about 87% or about 30% of the time, broadly matching IMGT annotations. The only immune exposure information available for the cohort was CMV serostatus. According to a later analysis, TCR association rates differed among HLA loci, with DRB1 alleles showing the most associated TCRs and HLA-C alleles showing the fewest. A cluster of highly shared sequence variants was judged likely to be a technical artifact of the sequencing pipeline. The authors suggested that the approach could potentially be generalized to other disease states and immunological phenotypes. In a later analysis, most CMV-associated TCR beta chains were found to appear HLA-restricted, with HLA associations seemingly driven largely by CMV exposure. In this cohort, only TCR beta chains were sequenced, and detectable features were limited by the absence of alpha or paired-chain data. Sequencing depth was assumed to be roughly uniform across donors in the presence/absence analyses, though that assumption may not hold. A few of the identified cytomegalovirus-associated TCR beta chains were confirmed in vitro to be specific for cytomegalovirus antigens. Most TCR sequences were observed very rarely across donors, whereas some public TCRs were present in many individuals. In a later analysis, several top co-occurrence clusters were reported to appear linked to parvovirus B19, influenza, CMV and Epstein-Barr virus. Some 16 rarely observed V segments, including chromosome 9 orphons, were excluded from the earlier analysis of almost 600 of the donors because counts were too low. The classifier was reported to diagnose cytomegalovirus status with high specificity and sensitivity in both the original and validation cohorts. A later genetic analysis reported fewer N-insertions in productive TCRs among donors in an Asian-associated ancestry cluster than the roughly 720-donor mean. The study gave a list of 150 to 200 TCR beta chains associated with cytomegalovirus. A later genetic analysis associated a missense DCLRE1C variant with V-gene and J-gene trimming of TCR beta chains, and an independent cohort replicated the association. Some IMGT-functional V segments, including TRBV6-2 and TRBV6-3, could not be distinguished by the 87-base-pair reads and were therefore excluded.

The cohort consisted of hundreds of healthy bone marrow donors. At the time of sampling, all cohort members were nominally healthy, though unrecorded immune exposures were likely present. The donor was CMV seropositive and was included in the group of 300 or so seropositive cohort members. A peripheral blood sample was collected from each donor, and TCR beta sequencing was performed on peripheral blood mononuclear cells. The Qiagen DNeasy Blood Extraction Kit was used to extract genomic DNA from the blood cell samples. A note on this clone: The clone's antigen remains unknown. No much larger clonotype is one base removed from it; base qualities were not supplied. Other DNA sequences in this specimen translate into the identical CDR3.

Recombination connected TRBV18 to TRBJ2-2; TRBD2 lines up with 7 middle nucleotides. This sequence originates from a man aged 35 to 55 in good health and CMV-seropositive. Material for sequencing was PBMCs. For the CDR3, the sequence is CASSEGLTNTGELFF. The nucleotide sequence is TGTGCCAGCTCCGAGGGACTAACAAACACCGGGGAGCTGTTTTTT.